This TCR beta chain was captured by sequencing in a study of Ad26.COV2.S vaccination and SARS-CoV-2 variants. Study-wide context: COV1001, an Ad26.COV2.S trial, supplied this vaccine-arm donor.

Whole-study findings and limits: Vaccinees showed greater spike-specific TCR breadth than placebo recipients.

This sample's treatment: over 15 received Ad26.COV2.S at low or high dose, single or two shots; five or six received placebo; per-sample allocation not given. Samples came from day 63 after the first vaccine or placebo injection. The ends lost 2 bases at V and 5 bases at J; junction bases unmatched: 12. The CDR3 extends over 17 amino acids. Germline V gene sequence: CDR1 SGHKS, CDR2 YYEKEE (reference sequence). Remarks on this clone: Its antigen is currently unknown.

The data were produced by immunoSEQ multiplex PCR, yet TCRdb's version contains in-frame clones alone and is incomplete. Altogether some 480,000 clones are present, around nine tenths being singletons, with the ten largest covering roughly 13%. V gene TRBV5-5 combines with J gene TRBJ2-5, with 10 bases lining up with TRBD2. This clonotype was sampled from a person aged 18-65 years who received the Ad26.COV2.S COVID-19 vaccine or a placebo. The material sequenced was peripheral blood, taken in a trial of Ad26.COV2.S vaccine versus placebo. The CDR3 DNA reads TGTGCCAGCAGCTTAGTGGCTAGCGGGAGCCGCCGGGAGACCCAGTACTTC. Its protein is CASSLVASGSRRETQYF. Full variable domain (outside the CDR3, taken from reference TRBV5-5 and TRBJ2-5): DAGVTQSPTHLIKTRGQQVTLRCSPISGHKSVSWYQQVLGQGPQFIFQYYEKEERGRGNFPDRFSARQFPNYSSELNVNALLLGDSALYLCASSLVASGSRRETQYFGPGTRLLVL.